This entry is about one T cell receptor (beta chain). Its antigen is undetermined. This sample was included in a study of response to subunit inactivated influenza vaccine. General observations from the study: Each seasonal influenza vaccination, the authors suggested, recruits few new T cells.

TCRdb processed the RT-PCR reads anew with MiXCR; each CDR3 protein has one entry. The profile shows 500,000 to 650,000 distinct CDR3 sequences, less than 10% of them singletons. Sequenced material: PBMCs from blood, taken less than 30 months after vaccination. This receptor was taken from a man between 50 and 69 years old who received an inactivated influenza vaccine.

In nucleotides, the CDR3 is TGCGCCAGCAGACAAAGGACAGAGAACACCGGGGAGCTGTTTTTT. Translation gives CASRQRTENTGELFF. This chain links TRBV5-1 with TRBJ2-2, with a tentative D call TRBD1 (6 bases). The germline V and J ends were trimmed by 5 bases and 1 base, with 12 bases remaining between them. Germline CDR1 SGHRS, CDR2 YFSETQ. The CDR3 totals 15 residues.